This TCR beta chain was recorded in a study of identical twins. TCRdb passed the 5' RACE reads through MiXCR, listing each CDR3 protein once. The repertoire includes 650,000 to 750,000 distinct CDR3 sequences, 21% of them detected once, and roughly 4% sits in the top ten. The V gene lost 6 bases and the J gene lost 6 bases, with 20 bases spanning the gap. The CDR3 is 16 amino acids. Germline loops: CDR1 SGHVS, CDR2 FQNEAQ. This clonotype was recorded a few times. Its antigen remains unknown. Study-level findings and limits: There is a chance that invariant MAIT and iNKT cells partially muddied zero-insertion analyses.

These same records also appear under a second study, on T cells expressing NK-cell markers. That publication notes: Source material for TCR beta repertoires consisted of sorted CD3+CD56+NKG2C+, CD3+CD56+NKG2C- and CD3+CD56-NKG2C+ T cells.

V usage is TRBV7-8 and J usage is TRBJ2-2; D is uncertain. The sample taken for sequencing was PBMCs. The TCR sequence derives from a woman in her late teens or twenties in good health. The DNA of the CDR3 is TGTGCCAGCAGTTACCAGATACGGGCAGTCGCCGGGGAGCTGTTTTTT. Translation: CASSYQIRAVAGELFF.